This T cell receptor (beta chain) was documented in a study of blood T cell repertoires in COVID-19 (dated by TCRdb to the early 2020s). Some background on the complete study: ImmuneRACE Cohort 3 recovered participants were defined by two consecutive negative NP/OP PCR tests, healthcare professional clearance, or symptom resolution. Samples from collaborators originated in the United States, Italy and Spain and spanned both the acute and convalescent phases of COVID-19. The prospective study material was composed of cDNA or gDNA derived from T cells, B-cell-depleted T cells, or PBMCs. Subjects who had been exposed to COVID-19, were actively infected with it, or had recovered from it provided the deeply sampled blood TCRbeta repertoires that made up the dataset. The repertoires were made available in a free public database intended to serve as a resource for research on the immune response to SARS-CoV-2. Samples were obtained from the ongoing ImmuneRACE study (first 160 participants) and from about 1,300 subjects provided by 6 global collaborators. A de-identified subject ID, COVID-19 status, age in years and sex were almost always included in the sample metadata. Where HLA class I and class II types were available, the types were taken from metadata supplied by the sample provider, not from assay-based typing.

V and J are trimmed by 5 bases and 1 base, and the gene matches miss 7 bases of the junction. The CDR3, from cysteine to phenylalanine, totals 15 residues. Of the read, only the CDR3 DNA is kept; its 45 bases are in frame from base 1. CDR1 is given as SGHTA and CDR2 as FQGTGA, both from the germline V gene. Comment on this clone: This receptor's antigen is unknown. No much larger clonotype is one base removed from it; base qualities were not supplied.

The immunoSEQ Assay, a bias-controlled multiplex PCR, was used to amplify TCRbeta CDR3 regions from genomic DNA. The source study handled its data this way. Nucleated cell counts per sample were estimated from amplification of reference gene primers within the assay. To quantify the absolute abundance of each unique TCRbeta CDR3 rearrangement, sequence reads were collapsed and filtered. For each sample, productive Simpson clonality was calculated by taking the square root of Simpson's diversity index across productive rearrangements. In TCRdb, the immuneACCESS table is reduced to in-frame sequences with V and J assigned. These tables do not hold every clone; where another copy was compared, an unresolved V gene accounts for under half, and the others remain unexplained. V, J and clone size are taken as reported in that table, and D and trimming were inferred from the DNA itself. Across this sample there are approximately 200,000 clones, with over 75% seen only once. The ten largest clones take up 7% to 8.5% of the sample.

Summary of the overall study and its limitations: The amount of clinical and demographic metadata varied by source and participant and was provided uncurated.

Participants in the prospective study were enrolled through a virtual design, were aged roughly 18 to 95 years, and lived in approximately 25 United States geographic areas. In the prospective study, cohorts were assigned on the basis of participant-reported clinical history obtained from a screening survey and a study questionnaire. In the prospective study, whole blood, serum and a nasopharyngeal or oropharyngeal swab were collected from each participant by mobile phlebotomists. Over a roughly 2-month period, participants in the prospective study had the option of providing additional blood draws and questionnaires. Prospective study blood samples were shipped either frozen or at room temperature before DNA extraction.

The chain joins TRBV7-3 to TRBJ1-1, with TRBD1 identical over 7 junction bases. The origin of this receptor is a man younger than 45 in a cohort exposed to, infected with or recovered from COVID-19 (not recorded which). Sequencing was done on a sample of PBMCs or T cells enriched from blood (not recorded which). The CDR3 amino acid sequence is: CASSLLGTANTEAFF. The nucleotide sequence is TGTGCCAGCAGCCTCCTCGGGACAGCGAACACTGAAGCTTTCTTT.